Below are 24 T cell receptor beta chains sequenced from a single sample in a study of spatial heterogeneity in lung cancer. The time point: blood at routine non-recurrence follow-up after resection. Frozen PBMC, nontumor lung or tumor provided whole RNA, which was sequenced unsorted. One entry per CDR3 protein results from TCRdb running MiXCR on the 5' RACE reads. The sample carries approximately 56,000 distinct CDR3 sequences, around 7.7% recorded once. The sequencing used PBMCs, collected at follow-up. The receptors originated from a female donor with early-stage non-small cell lung cancer.

This clonotype occurred many times. The gene calls are TRBV29-1 and TRBJ2-1, with D perhaps being TRBD1 or TRBD2 (7 bases each). The CDR3 contains 13 residues. Germline V gene data show CDR1 as SQVTM and CDR2 as ANQGSEA. V was shortened by 7 bases and J by 1 base, with 11 bases between the two germline ends. For the CDR3, the DNA is TGCAGCGCCCAGGGGGGGTCCTACAATGAGCAGTTCTTC. Translating it yields CSAQGGSYNEQFF.

On this clonotype itself: At one end, the junction sequence differs from germline, possibly due to a read error. The chain combines TRBV7-7 with TRBJ2-7; D possibly corresponds to TRBD2 (6 bases). The CDR3 sequence is 13 residues long. The germline CDR1 and CDR2 sequences are SSHAT and FNYEAQ (reference sequence). This chain's CDR3 is CASSSQPGGAKYF. In DNA form, the CDR3 reads TGTGCTAGCAGCTCCCAACCCGGCGGGGCCAAGTACTTC.

The table lists this clonotype with many counts. This chain uses TRBV7-2 with TRBJ2-1, with a weak D call TRBD2 (7 bases). Trimming removed 5 bases at V and 1 base at J, with 21 bases between. This CDR3 contains 18 residues. Germline CDR1 SGHTA, CDR2 FQGNSA. CDR3 residues: CASSLLPNGGTSYNEQFF. CDR3 bases: TGTGCCAGCAGCCTTCTCCCCAACGGGGGGACATCCTACAATGAGCAGTTCTTC.

This clonotype was seen at least ten times. The chain recombines TRBV7-6 with TRBJ1-1; D gene unclear. The ends were cut back, 1 base at V and 0 bases at J, with 9 bases in the middle. Germline values: CDR1 SGHVS, CDR2 FNYEAQ. This CDR3 is built from 15 residues. DNA of the CDR3: TGTGCCAGCAGCTTAGGGTCGCGGGTGAACACTGAAGCTTTCTTT. This gives the protein CASSLGSRVNTEAFF.

This clonotype was seen only a few times. The CDR3 bases are TGTGCCAGCAGTTACTCGGGGATCGAGCAGTACTTC. This encodes CASSYSGIEQYF. The chain is built from TRBV6-2 or TRBV6-3 and TRBJ2-7, with D uncertain. This CDR3 has 12 amino acids. The germline V gene has CDR1 MNHEY and CDR2 SVGEGT. The germline V and J ends were trimmed by 0 bases and 6 bases, with 6 bases remaining between them.

The chain employs TRBV24-1 and TRBJ2-2; D ambiguous. Trimming pared 1 base from V and 3 bases from J, leaving 14 bases between. The CDR3 runs 17 residues. Germline assignment: CDR1 KGHDR and CDR2 SFDVKD. The CDR3 sequence is CATSDFPVGPYTGELFF. The CDR3 coding sequence is TGTGCCACCAGTGATTTCCCCGTGGGCCCTTACACCGGGGAGCTGTTTTTT.

By share of the sample, this clonotype is medium-sized. The chain carries TRBV10-3 and TRBJ2-3; no clear D. Trimming removed 4 bases at V and 0 bases at J, with 8 bases between. This CDR3 contains 14 residues. The germline V gene has CDR1 ENHRY and CDR2 SYGVKD. CDR3 bases: TGTGCCATCAGTGGTCGTCTTAGCACAGATACGCAGTATTTT. It translates to CAISGRLSTDTQYF.

This clonotype was picked up many times. The gene calls are TRBV19 and TRBJ2-3; no firm D call. Germline V CDR1 and CDR2: LNHDA, SQIVND (reference sequence). Trimming removed 7 bases from V and 2 bases from J, with 13 bases in between. This CDR3 has 14 residues. DNA of the CDR3: TGTGCCAGTACCCCCACGCGCAACACAGATACGCAGTATTTT. Its protein is CASTPTRNTDTQYF.

Many counts were recorded for this clonotype. The chain couples TRBV6-5 to TRBJ2-1, with D unresolved. The CDR3 is 14 amino acids. The V gene lost 2 bases and the J gene lost 7 bases, with 12 bases spanning the gap. The germline V gene encodes CDR1 MNHEY and CDR2 SVGAGI. The CDR3 protein is CASSYKNLGNEQFF. The CDR3 nucleotides read TGTGCCAGCAGTTACAAGAATCTGGGGAATGAGCAGTTCTTC.

This clonotype has just a few counts. V gene TRBV11-2 combines with J gene TRBJ1-1, with 8 bases lining up with TRBD1. Germline trimming cut 3 bases from V and 7 bases from J; bases unmatched to any gene: 4. The germline V gene has CDR1 SGHAT and CDR2 FQNNGV. This CDR3 comprises 13 residues. CDR3 protein: CASSFRQGFEAFF. In DNA form, the CDR3 reads TGTGCCAGCAGCTTTAGACAGGGGTTTGAAGCTTTCTTT.

J is TRBJ2-5 and V is TRBV7-7; 7 bases map to TRBD1. V dropped 1 base and J dropped 4; count of bases not matched to a gene: 6. CDR1 SSHAT and CDR2 FNYEAQ come from the germline V gene (reference sequence). The CDR3 sequence is 15 residues long. The CDR3 is CASSLGVGDRETQYF. The CDR3 nucleotides are TGTGCCAGCAGCTTAGGGGTAGGGGACAGAGAGACCCAGTACTTC.

The sample holds a few counts of this clonotype. The V call is TRBV4-1, the J call TRBJ1-2; D not resolved. CDR1 and CDR2 from the germline V gene are MGHRA and YSYEKL. The CDR3 has 13 amino acids. V gave up 2 bases and J gave up 11 bases, with 15 bases separating them. CDR3: CASSQMQDGVYTF. CDR3 DNA: TGCGCCAGCAGCCAAATGCAGGACGGCGTTTACACCTTC.

The sample holds a few counts of this clonotype. The chain combines TRBV4-1 with TRBJ2-7; 8 nucleotides agree with TRBD2. J was trimmed by 3 bases and V by 4 bases; bases with no gene match: 8. The CDR3 has 15 residues. Germline V CDR1 and CDR2: MGHRA, YSYEKL. CDR3: CASSPVAGGNYEQYF. CDR3 nucleotide sequence: TGCGCCAGCAGCCCCGTGGCGGGGGGCAACTACGAGCAGTACTTC.

The chain combines TRBV20-1 with TRBJ2-3; 16 bases are shared with TRBD2. From germline, CDR1 is DFQATT and CDR2 SNEGSKA (reference sequence). Losses at the gene ends were 5 bases for V and 6 bases for J; bases not matched to a gene: 8. The CDR3 is 16 amino acids. The CDR3 loop is CSAAGTSGGADDTQYF. The CDR3 nucleotides read TGCAGTGCTGCCGGGACTAGCGGGGGGGCCGACGATACGCAGTATTTT.

This clonotype was seen more than once but under ten times. The V gene is TRBV20-1, the J gene TRBJ1-2, with 8 bases matching TRBD1. Trimming took 5 bases from V and 7 from J; bases not matched to a gene: 9. The V gene's germline CDR1 is DFQATT and CDR2 SNEGSKA (reference sequence). The CDR3 spans 13 residues. The CDR3 loop reads CSASTGQDFGYTF. The CDR3 DNA reads as TGCAGTGCTTCCACGGGACAGGATTTTGGCTACACCTTC.

This clonotype has more than one count but fewer than ten. The genes are TRBV9 and TRBJ2-2, with 9 nucleotides matching TRBD2. The CDR3 has 18 residues. Germline loops: CDR1 SGDLS, CDR2 YYNGEE. V trimming: 3 bases; J trimming: 4 bases; junction bases outside the gene matches: 13. The CDR3 sequence is CASSASSFSGGATGELFF. CDR3 bases: TGTGCCAGCAGCGCTTCCTCATTTAGCGGGGGCGCCACCGGGGAGCTGTTTTTT.

This clonotype was detected once. The J gene is TRBJ1-1, the V gene TRBV29-1, with D possibly being TRBD1 (6 bases). V was clipped by 7 bases and J by 5 bases, with 20 bases between them. The CDR3 has 14 residues. Germline lookup yields CDR1 SQVTM and CDR2 ANQGSEA. Here the CDR3 DNA reads TGCAGCGGGACAGTGGGCGGGTGGGGTACTGAAGCTTTCTTT. Translated, it gives CSGTVGGWGTEAFF. The full variable domain, its missing parts supplied by reference TRBV29-1 and TRBJ1-1, is SAVISQKPSRDICQRGTSLTIQCQVDSQVTMMFWYRQQPGQSLTLIATANQGSEATYESGFVIDKFPISRPNLTFSTLTVSNMSPEDSSIYLCSGTVGGWGTEAFFGQGTRLTVV.

This clonotype was detected only a few times. V and J are TRBV5-1 and TRBJ1-2, with D perhaps TRBD1 (5 bases). CDR3 length: 15 residues. The V end was cut by 3 bases, the J end by 0 bases, with 12 bases between. Germline V gene data show CDR1 as SGHRS and CDR2 as YFSETQ. CDR3 amino acids: CASSYTGDANYGYTF. The CDR3 DNA is TGCGCCAGCAGCTACACAGGAGACGCTAACTATGGCTACACCTTC.

This clonotype was counted between two and nine times. The V and J genes are TRBV5-6 and TRBJ1-2, with D perhaps matching TRBD1 (6 bases). V was trimmed by 0 bases and J by 4 bases, leaving 10 bases between them. The V gene's germline CDR1 is SGHDT and CDR2 YYEEEE. This CDR3 has 14 residues. The DNA for the CDR3 is TGTGCCAGCAGCTTGGGGACAGTGACCTATGGCTACACCTTC. Its translation: CASSLGTVTYGYTF.

This clonotype was seen at least ten times. This sequence joins TRBV4-1 and TRBJ2-3; 7 bases match TRBD1. CDR1 and CDR2 from the germline V gene are MGHRA and YSYEKL. This CDR3 has 14 residues. With 0 bases clipped from V and 7 bases from J, the junction kept 4 bases outside the gene matches. CDR3 coding DNA: TGCGCCAGCAGCCAAGATCGAGGGGGCTATACGCAGTATTTT. Its translation: CASSQDRGGYTQYF.

In this sample, this clonotype turned up a few times. The chain carries TRBV5-1 and TRBJ2-5; 13 positions agree with TRBD2. Losses at the gene ends were 4 bases for V and 0 bases for J; bases not matched to a gene: 6. CDR1 and CDR2 (germline): SGHRS, YFSETQ. The CDR3 is 17 amino acids. As DNA, the CDR3 is TGCGCCAGCAGCGGACTGACTAGCGGGGGGTACCAAGAGACCCAGTACTTC. The encoded protein is CASSGLTSGGYQETQYF.

The chain uses TRBV5-1 and TRBJ2-3, with TRBD2 matching 9 bases. Trimming cost V 7 bases and J 6 bases; bases outside gene matches: 12. Germline CDR1 is SGHRS and CDR2 is YFSETQ. There are 15 residues in the CDR3. In DNA form, the CDR3 reads TGCGCCAGCCGCCTAGGCGGGGGGGCAGTTGATACGCAGTATTTT. Translated, it gives CASRLGGGAVDTQYF.

The J gene is TRBJ2-7, the V gene TRBV28, with 11 positions matching TRBD2. The CDR3 runs to 13 residues. Germline values: CDR1 MDHEN, CDR2 SYDVKM. V lost 5 bases and J lost 9; bases outside the gene matches: 6. For the CDR3, the DNA is TGTGCCAGCAGTCTCACTAGCGGGGGAAGGCAGTACTTC. Its protein product is CASSLTSGGRQYF.

This clonotype was detected ten times or more. The chain employs TRBV7-2 and TRBJ2-3; D is perhaps TRBD2 (6 bases). V lost 10 bases and J 3 bases, leaving 14 bases between the germline ends. The germline gives CDR1 SGHTA, CDR2 FQGNSA. The CDR3 has 13 residues. CDR3 sequence reads: CAIGKGGTDTQYF. CDR3 coding DNA: TGTGCCATTGGGAAAGGAGGGACAGATACGCAGTATTTT.